Each of the 21 T cell receptor beta chains below was sequenced from the same sample in a study of Graves' ophthalmopathy and Graves' hyperthyroidism. Amplified TCR beta CDR3 regions were obtained using RNA transcripts as template. Second-round multiplex PCR came after a first-round RT-PCR that employed HTBI primers. TCRdb ran MiXCR on the multiplex PCR reads and lists one entry per CDR3 protein. The table records 600,000 to 650,000 distinct CDR3 sequences, 22% of them present only once. The source material was peripheral blood. The receptors were gathered from a young woman with stable Graves' hyperthyroidism. Some clones in this sample may be carry-over from other donors' samples.

This clonotype was found many times. V usage is TRBV20-1 and J usage is TRBJ2-7, with TRBD1 matching over 8 bases. Unmatched junction bases numbered 7, after V lost 6 bases and J lost 6 bases. This CDR3 has 12 residues. Germline CDR1 is DFQATT and CDR2 is SNEGSKA (reference sequence). The CDR3 spells CSALQGVSEQYF. DNA of the CDR3: TGCAGTGCCTTACAGGGGGTGAGCGAGCAGTACTTC.

For this clonotype: Likely a read error: the CDR3 ends without its conserved phenylalanine or tryptophan. The chain is built from TRBV4-1 and TRBJ1-1, with D unclear. CDR1 MGHRA and CDR2 YSYEKL come from the germline V gene. The CDR3 length is 16 residues. With 0 bases removed from V and 1 base from J, the gap between germline ends came to 12 bases. CDR3: CASSQEVGGWNTEAFL. DNA of the CDR3: TGCGCCAGCAGCCAAGAGGTTGGCGGATGGAACACTGAAGCTTTCCTT.

This clonotype has only a few counts. The chain is built from TRBV30 and TRBJ1-5, with D unresolved. The CDR3 is made up of 13 amino acids. Between the trimmed V and J ends, which lost 1 base and 10 bases, there was a span of 14 bases. Germline CDR1 reads GTSNPN; CDR2 reads SVGIG (reference sequence). CDR3 loop: CAWSGGEQRPQHF. The CDR3 DNA follows: TGTGCCTGGAGTGGTGGAGAGCAAAGACCCCAGCATTTT.

The CDR3 is CASSLMATGDLYGYTF. The CDR3 DNA reads as TGTGCCAGCAGTTTGATGGCGACAGGGGACCTCTATGGCTACACCTTC. This chain uses TRBV12-3 or TRBV12-4 with TRBJ1-2, with 8 bases that match TRBD1. The V segment lost 3 bases and the J segment 4 bases; nucleotides outside the gene matches: 10. The CDR3 contains 16 residues.

At least ten counts were recorded for this clonotype. V is TRBV19 and J is TRBJ2-2; no clear D. The length of the CDR3 is 14 residues. The germline V gene has CDR1 LNHDA and CDR2 SQIVND (reference sequence). V was cut by 10 bases and J by 0 bases, with 12 bases left in between. The CDR3, as DNA: TGTGCCACCGCTATAGGCCCGAACACCGGGGAGCTGTTTTTT. Its translation: CATAIGPNTGELFF.

The chain is built from TRBV5-6 and TRBJ2-7, with TRBD2 matching 10 bases. Germline values: CDR1 SGHDT, CDR2 YYEEEE. This CDR3 region has 14 residues. The junction had 4 bases not matched to a gene; V was cut back by 4 bases and J by 3 bases. CDR3 protein: CASSTAGGNYEQYF. The CDR3 DNA reads as TGTGCCAGCAGCACAGCGGGGGGGAACTACGAGCAGTACTTC.

This clonotype occurred many times. This chain uses TRBV12-3 or TRBV12-4 with TRBJ2-2; TRBD2 is a possible D gene (5 bases). V was clipped by 1 base and J by 5 bases, with 11 bases between them. The CDR3 runs 15 residues. The CDR3 DNA is TGTGCCAGCAGTTTAGGCGGGTTGGGGACCGGGGAGCTGTTTTTT. This codes for CASSLGGLGTGELFF.

This clonotype came up a few times. This chain uses TRBV28 with TRBJ1-2; no firm D call. Trimming cost V 6 bases and J 2 bases, with 10 bases left between them. The length of the CDR3 is 13 residues. Germline CDR1 and CDR2: MDHEN and SYDVKM. DNA for the CDR3: TGTGCCAGCAGCCTCTTGGTGAACTATGGCTACACCTTC. This codes for CASSLLVNYGYTF.

This clonotype was detected ten times or more. This chain links TRBV7-3 with TRBJ2-2, with D unresolved. The V end was cut by 3 bases, the J end by 7 bases, with 9 bases between. CDR1 is SGHTA, CDR2 FQGTGA, per germline. This CDR3 spans 13 amino acids. DNA of the CDR3: TGTGCCAGCAGCTTTGGGCCGATCGGGGAGCTGTTTTTT. Amino acids: CASSFGPIGELFF. The complete variable domain, with remaining parts taken from reference TRBV7-3 and TRBJ2-2, reads GAGVSQTPSNKVTEKGKYVELRCDPISGHTALYWYRQSLGQGPEFLIYFQGTGAADDSGLPNDRFFAVRPEGSVSTLKIQRTERGDSAVYLCASSFGPIGELFFGEGSRLTVL.

This clonotype was observed a handful of times. The rearrangement joins TRBV18 to TRBJ1-3, with D tentatively TRBD1 (6 bases). Germline lookup yields CDR1 KGHSH and CDR2 LQKENI. Trimming shortened V by 5 bases and J by 1 base, and 12 bases separated the two germline ends. The CDR3 totals 15 residues. The CDR3 bases are TGTGCCAGCTCAATGAACAGGGAGTCTGGAAACACCATATATTTT. Amino acids: CASSMNRESGNTIYF.

This clonotype has at least ten counts. The chain employs TRBV4-1 and TRBJ1-2, with a weak D call TRBD1 (5 bases). The CDR3 has 15 amino acids. Germline V gene data show CDR1 as MGHRA and CDR2 as YSYEKL. With 4 bases removed from V and 4 bases from J, the gap between germline ends came to 16 bases. The CDR3 region has the DNA TGCGCCAGCAGCCGCCCTAGGGACCGGGGCTATGGCTACACCTTC. Translation gives CASSRPRDRGYGYTF.

The chain combines TRBV12-3 or TRBV12-4 with TRBJ1-2, with D unresolved. CDR3 size: 14 residues. The V and J ends lost 3 bases and 5 bases respectively, with 13 bases between them. The CDR3 DNA is TGTGCCAGCAGTTTTATCGAGAGGAATTATGGCTACACCTTC. Encoded protein: CASSFIERNYGYTF.

Ten or more counts support this clonotype. This chain links TRBV5-1 with TRBJ2-6, with 7 bases identical to TRBD1. V lost 1 base to trimming and J lost 2 bases; unmatched junction nucleotides: 18. CDR3 length: 21 amino acids. Germline assignment: CDR1 SGHRS and CDR2 YFSETQ. The CDR3 here is CASSLRFLHQGELAGANVLTF. The CDR3, as DNA: TGCGCCAGCAGCTTGCGGTTTTTGCATCAGGGGGAGCTGGCTGGGGCCAACGTCCTGACTTTC.

The CDR3 nucleotides are TGTGCCAGCAGCTTCGCGGGGGACAGGGGAGACGAGCAGTACTTC. Amino acids: CASSFAGDRGDEQYF. This sequence joins TRBV11-1 and TRBJ2-7, with 10 positions matching TRBD1. The ends lost 3 bases at V and 5 bases at J; junction bases unmatched: 7. The CDR3 runs 15 residues. CDR1 and CDR2 (germline): SGHAT, FQDESV (reference sequence).

About this clonotype itself: This may arise from a read error, as a much more abundant clone is one base away. J is TRBJ1-1 and V is TRBV12-3 or TRBV12-4, with D possibly matching TRBD1 (5 bases). The CDR3 totals 12 residues. This CDR3 is CANSLGVTEAFF. CDR3 DNA: TGTGCCAACAGTTTAGGGGTTACTGAAGCTTTCTTT.

The chain couples TRBV28 to TRBJ1-2; TRBD1 matches 7 bases. CDR3 length: 14 residues. The ends lost 8 bases at V and 2 bases at J; junction bases unmatched: 8. CDR1 and CDR2 from the germline V gene are MDHEN and SYDVKM. The chain's CDR3 is CASGVPGQNYGYTF. DNA of the CDR3: TGTGCCAGCGGAGTGCCGGGACAGAACTATGGCTACACCTTC.

In its sample, this clonotype was seen many times. The V and J genes are TRBV7-8 and TRBJ2-7; 9 bases fit TRBD1. CDR3 length: 18 residues. CDR1 is SGHVS, CDR2 FQNEAQ, per germline. The junction had 10 bases not matched to a gene; V was cut back by 1 base and J by 0 bases. The CDR3 DNA follows: TGTGCCAGCAGCTTAGTCCCGGGACAGGGATGGAGCTCCTACGAGCAGTACTTC. Translation: CASSLVPGQGWSSYEQYF. Looking up the rest from reference TRBV7-8 and TRBJ2-7 gives the full variable domain: GAGVSQSPRYKVAKRGQDVALRCDPISGHVSLFWYQQALGQGPEFLTYFQNEAQLDKSGLPSDRFFAERPEGSVSTLKIQRTQQEDSAVYLCASSLVPGQGWSSYEQYFGPGTRLTVT.

This clonotype was counted at least ten times. The CDR3 nucleotides read TGTGCCAGCAGTCGATTACAGGGATATGGCTACACCTTC. This codes for CASSRLQGYGYTF. The chain uses TRBV12-3 or TRBV12-4 and TRBJ1-2; a weak D match, TRBD1 (6 bases). V was cut by 5 bases and J by 5 bases, with 12 bases left in between. The CDR3 length is 13 residues.

V gene TRBV4-1 combines with J gene TRBJ2-7, with TRBD1 matching 11 bases. The ends lost 3 bases at V and 2 bases at J; junction bases unmatched: 3. The germline gives CDR1 MGHRA, CDR2 YSYEKL. CDR3 length: 15 amino acids. The CDR3 here is CASSQGQGGTYEQYF. DNA for the CDR3: TGCGCCAGCAGCCAGGGACAGGGGGGTACCTACGAGCAGTACTTC.

In its sample, this clonotype was seen a few times. V gene TRBV12-3 or TRBV12-4 combines with J gene TRBJ2-7; 10 positions agree with TRBD1. After removal of 6 bases from V and 5 bases from J, the junction contained 4 bases not matched to a gene. This CDR3 has 13 residues. CDR3 coding DNA: TGTGCCAGCAGACGGGGACAGGGGCACGAGCAGTACTTC. This sequence encodes CASRRGQGHEQYF.

This clonotype occurred many times. This sequence joins TRBV6-5 and TRBJ1-1; D is undetermined. V was trimmed by 4 bases and J by 0 bases, leaving 6 bases between them. This CDR3 is built from 13 residues. Germline V gives CDR1 MNHEY, CDR2 SVGAGI. The CDR3, as DNA: TGTGCCAGCAGTTCTAGAATGAACACTGAAGCTTTCTTT. Protein: CASSSRMNTEAFF.